What follows describes a single T cell receptor beta chain. These data originate in a study of blood T cell repertoires in COVID-19. Using immunoSEQ multiplex PCR, the repertoire was profiled, and TCRdb retains in-frame clones only, with some absent. Altogether 450,000 or so clones are present, 70% to 90% being singletons, with the ten largest covering less than 0.95%. The receptor comes from a man aged 18 to 29 with COVID-19, enrolled during active disease. Input material: peripheral blood.

CDR3 region: CSASFTGGIQETQYF. The CDR3 coding sequence is TGCAGTGCTAGTTTCACGGGAGGAATACAAGAGACCCAGTACTTC. This sequence joins TRBV20-1 and TRBJ2-5; the match to TRBD2 covers 7 bases. CDR3 length: 15 amino acids. Germline trimming cut 3 bases from V and 2 bases from J; bases unmatched to any gene: 9. Per germline, CDR1 DFQATT and CDR2 SNEGSKA (reference sequence).